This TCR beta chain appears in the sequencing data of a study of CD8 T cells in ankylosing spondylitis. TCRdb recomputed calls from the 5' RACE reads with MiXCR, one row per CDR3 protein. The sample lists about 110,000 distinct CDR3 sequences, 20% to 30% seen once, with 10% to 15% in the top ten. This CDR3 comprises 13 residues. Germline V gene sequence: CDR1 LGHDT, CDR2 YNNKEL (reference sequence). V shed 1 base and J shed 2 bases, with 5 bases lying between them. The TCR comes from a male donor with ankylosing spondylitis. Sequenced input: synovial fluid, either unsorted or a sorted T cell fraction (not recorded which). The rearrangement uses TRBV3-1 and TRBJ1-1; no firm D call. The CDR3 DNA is TGTGCCAGCAGCCAAGTTGGTAACACTGAAGCTTTCTTT. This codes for CASSQVGNTEAFF.